This TCR beta chain was captured by sequencing in a study of shared clonotypes between healthy human individuals. Measured with immunoSEQ multiplex PCR; TCRdb has only the in-frame clones, and not every one. The table shows roughly 2.6 million clones, with around nine tenths occurring only once. Per the germline V gene, CDR1 is SGHRS and CDR2 is YFSETQ. The CDR3 is made up of 14 amino acids. The chain recombines TRBV5-1 with TRBJ2-5, with D hard to call. Matching the DNA end better, TRBJ2-7 makes the J call doubtful. The sequencing sample was made of naive CD4+ T cells sorted from blood. Subset denoted: CD45RA+ positively selected. The clonotype originates from a man between 18 and 35 years old in good health. CDR3 bases: TGCGCCAGCAGCTTGGGTGGCAGCCCCTACGAGCAGTACTTC. This gives the protein CASSLGGSPYEQYF.